The clone carrying this T cell receptor (beta chain) was counted ten times or more. Its antigen is not known. The sample comes from a study of early T cells in non-severe SARS-CoV-2 infection. The overall study: Sequencing was performed on bulk RNA from unsorted whole blood, leaving chains unpaired.

The TCR library protocol was used to attach unique molecular identifiers. These identifiers were attached to individual cDNA molecules. Using its own MiXCR run on the 5' RACE reads, TCRdb lists one record per CDR3 protein. The data contain fewer than 55,000 distinct CDR3 sequences, about 10% of them singletons. Per germline, CDR1 SGHTA and CDR2 FQGNSA. Between the trimmed V and J ends, which lost 4 bases and 8 bases, there was a span of 11 bases. The CDR3 spans 12 residues. The study's findings and limits: The study's VDJdb matching favored anti-spike CD8 responses and missed private and CD4 specificities.

Material for sequencing was whole blood. The chain couples TRBV7-2 to TRBJ1-2, with a possible D match to TRBD1 (5 bases). The source of this sequence is an adult who was a healthcare worker with PCR-confirmed SARS-CoV-2 infection or an uninfected control (not recorded which). The CDR3 spells CASSSEGRGYTF. For the CDR3, the DNA is TGTGCCAGCAGCTCGGAGGGGCGCGGCTACACCTTC.